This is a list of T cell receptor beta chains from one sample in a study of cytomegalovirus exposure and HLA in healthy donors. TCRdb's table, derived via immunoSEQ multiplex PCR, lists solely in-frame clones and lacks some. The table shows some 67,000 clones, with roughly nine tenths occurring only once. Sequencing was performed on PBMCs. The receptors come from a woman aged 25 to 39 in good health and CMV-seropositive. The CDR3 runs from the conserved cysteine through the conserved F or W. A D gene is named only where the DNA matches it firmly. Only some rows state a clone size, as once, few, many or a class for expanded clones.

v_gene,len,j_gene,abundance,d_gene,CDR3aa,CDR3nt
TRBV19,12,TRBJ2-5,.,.,CASSIVSGEQYF,TGTGCCAGTAGTATAGTTTCGGGAGAGCAGTACTTC
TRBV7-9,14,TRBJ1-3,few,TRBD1,CASSGGTGGNTIYF,TGTGCCAGCAGTGGCGGGACAGGAGGAAACACCATATATTTT
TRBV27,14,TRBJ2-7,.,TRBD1,CASGRGTGGYEQYF,TGTGCCAGCGGACGCGGGACAGGGGGCTACGAGCAGTACTTC
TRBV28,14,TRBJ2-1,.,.,CASSRGLLNNEQFF,TGTGCCAGCAGCCGGGGACTGCTGAACAATGAGCAGTTCTTC
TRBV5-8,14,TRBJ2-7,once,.,CASSFSAYSYEQYF,TGTGCCAGCAGCTTCTCAGCGTACTCCTACGAGCAGTACTTC
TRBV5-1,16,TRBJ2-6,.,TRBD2,CASSPRGGSGANVLTF,TGCGCCAGCAGCCCAAGGGGAGGGTCTGGGGCCAACGTCCTGACTTTC
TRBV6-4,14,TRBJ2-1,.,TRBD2,CASSGLAGYNEQFF,TGTGCCAGCTCGGGACTAGCGGGTTACAATGAGCAGTTCTTC
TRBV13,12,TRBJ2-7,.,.,CASSLYRSEQYF,TGTGCCAGCAGCTTATACCGGTCCGAGCAGTACTTC
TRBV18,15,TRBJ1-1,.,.,CASSPDMARGTEAFF,TGTGCCAGCTCACCTGACATGGCCCGGGGGACTGAAGCTTTCTTT
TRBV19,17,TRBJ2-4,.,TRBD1,CASSLSSGQGLQNIQYF,TGTGCCAGTAGCCTATCATCCGGACAGGGGCTACAAAACATTCAGTACTTC
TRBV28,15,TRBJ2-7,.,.,CASSLGGTHSYEQYF,TGTGCCAGCAGTTTAGGAGGTACACACTCCTACGAGCAGTACTTC
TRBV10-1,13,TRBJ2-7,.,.,CASSEYVGDEQYF,TGCGCCAGCAGTGAGTATGTAGGGGACGAGCAGTACTTC
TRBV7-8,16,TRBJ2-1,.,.,CASSFQPRSSYNEQFF,TGTGCCAGCAGCTTTCAGCCCCGGAGCTCCTACAATGAGCAGTTCTTC
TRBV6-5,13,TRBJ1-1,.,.,CASGTTVNTEAFF,TGTGCCAGCGGAACGACAGTTAACACTGAAGCTTTCTTT
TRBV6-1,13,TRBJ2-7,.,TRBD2,CASRPGLPYEQYF,TGTGCCAGCCGACCGGGACTACCTTACGAGCAGTACTTC
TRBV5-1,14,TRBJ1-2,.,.,CASSLDRSHYGYTF,TGCGCCAGCAGCTTAGACAGGTCCCACTATGGCTACACCTTC
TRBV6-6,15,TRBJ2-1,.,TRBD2,CASSYSNSGGDEQFF,TGTGCCAGCAGTTACTCGAACTCGGGGGGGGATGAGCAGTTCTTC
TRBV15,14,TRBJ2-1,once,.,CATRDLRHYNEQFF,TGTGCCACCAGGGACTTAAGGCATTACAATGAGCAGTTCTTC
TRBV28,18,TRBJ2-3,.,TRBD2,CASSPPGLSGRRRDTQYF,TGTGCCAGCAGTCCCCCCGGTTTAAGCGGGAGGAGGAGAGATACGCAGTATTTT
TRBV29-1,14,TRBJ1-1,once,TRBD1,CSVTTGLGITEAFF,TGCAGCGTCACGACAGGGTTGGGGATCACTGAAGCTTTCTTT
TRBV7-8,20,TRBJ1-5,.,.,CASSLASGWEREAENQPQHF,TGTGCCAGCAGCTTAGCGAGCGGTTGGGAAAGGGAGGCCGAAAATCAGCCCCAGCATTTT
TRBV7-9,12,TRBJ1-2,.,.,CASSVSNYGYTF,TGTGCCAGCAGCGTCTCCAACTATGGCTACACCTTC
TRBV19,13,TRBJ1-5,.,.,CASSWGVNQPQHF,TGTGCCAGTAGTTGGGGGGTTAATCAGCCCCAGCATTTT
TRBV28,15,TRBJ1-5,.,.,CASRPGDGASRPQHF,TGTGCCAGCAGGCCGGGGGACGGGGCTAGTCGGCCCCAGCATTTT
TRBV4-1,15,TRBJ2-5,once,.,CASSQVFRRQETQYF,TGCGCCAGCAGCCAAGTCTTCCGTAGACAAGAGACCCAGTACTTC
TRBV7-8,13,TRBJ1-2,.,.,CASSSQGNYGYTF,TGTGCCAGCAGCTCCCAGGGGAACTATGGCTACACCTTC
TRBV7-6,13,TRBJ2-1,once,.,CASSLDPSTEQFF,TGTGCCAGCAGCTTAGATCCTAGCACTGAGCAGTTCTTC
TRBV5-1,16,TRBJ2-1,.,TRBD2,CASSLPVTSGRIEQFF,TGCGCCAGCAGCTTGCCCGTTACTAGCGGGAGGATTGAGCAGTTCTTC
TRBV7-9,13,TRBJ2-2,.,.,CASSSPFGGELFF,TGTGCCAGCAGCTCCCCCTTCGGCGGGGAGCTGTTTTTT
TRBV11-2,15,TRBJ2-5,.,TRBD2,CASSLVKGSGREQYF,TGTGCCAGCAGCTTAGTGAAGGGTAGCGGGAGAGAGCAGTACTTC
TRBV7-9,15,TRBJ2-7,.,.,CASSLSTGPPYEQYF,TGTGCCAGCAGCTTAAGCACAGGACCACCCTACGAGCAGTACTTC
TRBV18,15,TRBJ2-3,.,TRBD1,CASSPGQGAADTQYF,TGTGCCAGCTCACCGGGACAGGGGGCAGCAGATACGCAGTATTTT
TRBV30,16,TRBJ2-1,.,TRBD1,CAWRIPGQGVRSEQFF,TGTGCCTGGAGAATCCCGGGACAGGGTGTAAGGAGTGAGCAGTTCTTC
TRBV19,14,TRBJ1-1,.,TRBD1,CASSIRGQTSEAFF,TGTGCCAGTAGTATAAGGGGACAGACTTCTGAAGCTTTCTTT
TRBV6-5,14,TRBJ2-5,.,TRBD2,CASGPGRPQETQYF,TGTGCCAGCGGCCCCGGGAGGCCCCAAGAGACCCAGTACTTC
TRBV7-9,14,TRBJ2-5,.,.,CASSLETWAETQYF,TGTGCCAGCAGCTTAGAGACCTGGGCAGAGACCCAGTACTTC
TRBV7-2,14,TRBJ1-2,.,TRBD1,CASSPSGGPYGYTF,TGTGCCAGCAGCCCGTCAGGGGGTCCCTATGGCTACACCTTC
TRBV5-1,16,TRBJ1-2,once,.,CASSLGPTQGDYGYTF,TGCGCCAGCAGCTTGGGGCCCACCCAAGGGGATTATGGCTACACCTTC
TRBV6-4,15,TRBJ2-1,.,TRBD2,CASSDLAGGYNEQFF,TGTGCCAGCAGTGACCTAGCGGGTGGCTACAATGAGCAGTTCTTC
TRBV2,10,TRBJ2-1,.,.,CAGSDSRQFF,TGTGCCGGCAGTGATAGCAGGCAGTTCTTC
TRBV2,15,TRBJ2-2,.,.,CASSRYQGRERELFF,TGTGCCAGCAGTCGATATCAGGGGAGGGAGAGGGAGCTGTTTTTT
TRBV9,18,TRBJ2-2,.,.,CASSVGTLWDTQTGELFF,TGTGCCAGCAGCGTAGGGACTCTCTGGGACACTCAAACCGGGGAGCTGTTTTTT
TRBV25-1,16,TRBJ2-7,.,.,CASSPGGGSDSYEQYF,TGTGCCAGCTCCCCGGGGGGCGGGTCTGACTCCTACGAGCAGTACTTC
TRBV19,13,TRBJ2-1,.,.,CASSIVRGNEQFF,TGTGCCAGTAGTATAGTACGGGGAAATGAGCAGTTCTTC
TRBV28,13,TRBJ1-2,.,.,CASSPAATYGYTF,TGTGCCAGCAGCCCCGCGGCAACCTATGGCTACACCTTC
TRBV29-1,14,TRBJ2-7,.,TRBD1,CSARTGGRSYEQYF,TGCAGCGCCCGGACAGGGGGCCGATCCTACGAGCAGTACTTC
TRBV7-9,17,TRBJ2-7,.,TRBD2,CASSFHPTSGNPYEQYF,TGTGCCAGCAGCTTCCACCCCACTAGCGGGAACCCCTACGAGCAGTACTTC
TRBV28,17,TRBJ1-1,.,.,CASSFTQISGDDTEAFF,TGTGCCAGCAGTTTTACTCAAATAAGCGGGGACGACACTGAAGCTTTCTTT
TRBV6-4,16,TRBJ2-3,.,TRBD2,CASSYRLAGEGDTQYF,TGTGCCAGCAGTTATCGACTAGCGGGAGAAGGTGATACGCAGTATTTT
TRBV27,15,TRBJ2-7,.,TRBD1,CASSQSGTGLYEQYF,TGTGCCAGCAGCCAATCCGGGACAGGCCTCTACGAGCAGTACTTC
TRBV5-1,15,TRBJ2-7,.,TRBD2,CASSRLAGVAHEQYF,TGCGCCAGCAGCAGACTAGCGGGAGTGGCCCACGAGCAGTACTTC
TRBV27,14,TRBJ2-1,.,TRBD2,CASSPSGRSNEQFF,TGTGCCAGCAGTCCTAGCGGGAGAAGTAATGAGCAGTTCTTC
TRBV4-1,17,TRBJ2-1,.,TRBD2,CASSQEWFGGRGNEQFF,TGCGCCAGCAGCCAAGAATGGTTCGGCGGGAGAGGCAATGAGCAGTTCTTC
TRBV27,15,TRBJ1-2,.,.,CASSLNTGSAYGYTF,TGTGCCAGCAGTTTAAATACAGGCTCGGCCTATGGCTACACCTTC
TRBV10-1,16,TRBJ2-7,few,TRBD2,CASSATSGSRSYEQYF,TGCGCCAGCAGTGCTACTAGCGGGAGTAGGTCCTACGAGCAGTACTTC
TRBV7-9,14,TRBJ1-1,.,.,CASSLVGESTEAFF,TGTGCCAGCAGCTTAGTAGGAGAGTCTACTGAAGCTTTCTTT
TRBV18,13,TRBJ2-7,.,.,CASSPGQTYEQYF,TGTGCCAGCTCACCAGGACAGACCTACGAGCAGTACTTC
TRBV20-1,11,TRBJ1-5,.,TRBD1,CSAPGQGTQHF,TGCAGTGCCCCCGGACAGGGAACCCAGCATTTT
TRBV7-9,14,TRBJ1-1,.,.,CASSTTQGVAEAFF,TGTGCCAGCAGCACAACTCAAGGGGTGGCTGAAGCTTTCTTT